This T cell receptor (beta chain) appears in the sequencing data of a study of T-cell reconstitution after alpha-beta-depleted transplantation in children. The CDR3 extends over 14 amino acids. Trimming removed 2 bases at V and 8 bases at J, with 13 bases between. Germline values: CDR1 SGHTA, CDR2 FQGNSA. The table lists this clonotype with many counts. The antigen is unknown. Overall study findings and caveats: T-cell numbers and diversity one year post-transplant derived largely from freshly generated T cells. The high TCRbeta diversity at day 60 in some patients came from surviving recipient T cells and thymic progenitors. Several hundred rapidly expanded clones from non-depleted graft cells reportedly supplied alpha-beta T cells about two months post-transplant.

The authors prepared the TCRbeta library with unique molecular identifiers. MiXCR was run by TCRdb on the PCR reads, yielding one entry per CDR3 protein. The sample records 450,000 to 600,000 distinct CDR3 sequences, about 11% being singletons. This clonotype was sampled from a child aged 2 to 15 with inherited bone marrow failure, due to receive a stem cell transplant. J is TRBJ2-1 and V is TRBV7-2; D is unresolved. Sample: PBMCs, taken before TCRalphabeta/CD19-depleted stem cell transplant. The CDR3 DNA reads as TGTGCCAGCAGCTTAAAACCGCTCACAGATGAGCAGTTCTTC. This codes for CASSLKPLTDEQFF.